A selection of T cell receptor beta chains follows, all from one sample in a study of liver allograft versus peripheral blood T cells. TCRdb re-analysed the reads in MiXCR, keeping a single row per CDR3 protein. The sample has thousands of distinct CDR3 sequences; just over 20% are singletons. Receptor source: a human patient who had a liver transplant. Part of the T cells may come from the graft donor. The CDR3 runs from the conserved cysteine through the conserved F or W. Fields, in order: D gene, clone size, CDR3 length, V gene, J gene, CDR3 DNA, CDR3 protein. D genes are given only for firm matches. Size tells how often a clone was seen (once, few, many) or the class of an expanded clone, and some rows leave it out.

TRBD1	many	15	TRBV28	TRBJ1-1	TGTGCCAGCAGTTCCGGGACAGGGTTTTGGGCTGAAGCTTTCTTT	CASSSGTGFWAEAFF
NA	medium-sized	14	TRBV6-2/TRBV6-3	TRBJ2-3	TGTGCCAGCAGTCGGGGGCTAGGCGGAGATACGCAGTATTTT	CASSRGLGGDTQYF
NA	few	14	TRBV11-2	TRBJ1-1	TGTGCCAGCAGCCAAGAGATAATGAACACTGAAGCTTTCTTT	CASSQEIMNTEAFF
NA	NA	17	TRBV30	TRBJ1-1	TGTGCCTGGAGTGTAGGGGCCCAAAATCCAGATACAACTGAAGCTTTCTTT	CAWSVGAQNPDTTEAFF
TRBD1	NA	16	TRBV19	TRBJ1-6	TGTGCCAGCCAGCAAGGGGGCCCCTCCATAAATTCACCCCTCCACTTT	CASQQGGPSINSPLHF
NA	medium-sized	14	TRBV9	TRBJ2-3	TGTGCCAGCAGCGTAGCTACTGGCACAGATACGCAGTATTTT	CASSVATGTDTQYF
NA	few	14	TRBV20-1	TRBJ1-2	TGCAGTGCTAGAGCTCCCGGGGACCCCTATGGCTACACCTTC	CSARAPGDPYGYTF
TRBD2	few	15	TRBV5-4	TRBJ2-7	TGTGCCAGCAGCTTGGGACTAGCGGGGACCTACGAGCAGTACTTC	CASSLGLAGTYEQYF
TRBD1	many	16	TRBV18	TRBJ2-7	TGTGCCAGCTCGCCCAGGACAGGGGGCAATAGTGGCGAGCAGTACTTC	CASSPRTGGNSGEQYF
TRBD1	NA	14	TRBV7-2	TRBJ1-6	TGTGCCAGCAGCCGGACAGGGTGGGATTCACCCCTCCACTTT	CASSRTGWDSPLHF
TRBD1	NA	18	TRBV19	TRBJ1-5	TGTGCCAGTAGTAGACAGGGGGCCGTTTCGGGTAGCAATCAGCCCCAGCATTTT	CASSRQGAVSGSNQPQHF
TRBD1	medium-sized	15	TRBV19	TRBJ1-2	TGTGCCAGTACAGGACAGGGGGCGATCAACTATGGCTACACCTTC	CASTGQGAINYGYTF
NA	NA	12	TRBV20-1	TRBJ1-1	TGCAGTGCTCAAGGACGGGTTTTTGAAGCTTTCTTT	CSAQGRVFEAFF
NA	NA	15	TRBV6-5	TRBJ1-4	TGTGCCAGCAGCCCGAGGAGGTCCCGAAATGAAAAACTGTTTTTT	CASSPRRSRNEKLFF
NA	NA	16	TRBV28	TRBJ2-1	TGTGCCAGCAAAAGCCCGGGCGGAGGCTCGTACAATGAGCAGTTCTTC	CASKSPGGGSYNEQFF
NA	medium-sized	16	TRBV18	TRBJ1-2	TGTGCCAGCTCACCAAACCGCCCTTTGGCCGGTGAGGGCTACACCTTC	CASSPNRPLAGEGYTF
TRBD1	NA	17	TRBV5-4	TRBJ1-3	TGTGCCAGCAGCTTGGGTGGAGGGGGCAGGTCTGGAAACACCATATATTTT	CASSLGGGGRSGNTIYF
TRBD1	NA	15	TRBV12-3/TRBV12-4	TRBJ1-1	TGTGCCAGCAGTTACACGGGACAGAGGAACACTGAAGCTTTCTTT	CASSYTGQRNTEAFF
TRBD1	medium-sized	14	TRBV24-1	TRBJ2-2	TGTGCCACCAGTGAGGGGGACAGACCGGGGGAGCTGTTTTTT	CATSEGDRPGELFF
TRBD1	many	15	TRBV27	TRBJ1-4	TGTGCCAGCAAACGACAGGGGGTGCCCTCCGAAAAACTGTTTTTT	CASKRQGVPSEKLFF
NA	NA	14	TRBV7-9	TRBJ1-1	TGTGCCAGCAGCCCCCACGGAGTGAACTCTGAAGCTTTCTTT	CASSPHGVNSEAFF
TRBD1	NA	13	TRBV29-1	TRBJ2-7	TGCAGCGTTGGACTCGGGACAGTCCACGAGCAGTACTTC	CSVGLGTVHEQYF
NA	NA	15	TRBV11-3	TRBJ2-1	TGTGCCAGCAGCCTAAGAGGGGGTCTCTACAATGAGCAGTTCTTC	CASSLRGGLYNEQFF
NA	medium-sized	15	TRBV7-9	TRBJ2-3	TGTGCCAGCAGCCCGGGGTCTACTAGCACAGATACGCAGTATTTT	CASSPGSTSTDTQYF
TRBD2	medium-sized	14	TRBV29-1	TRBJ2-2	TGCAGCGTTGAGCGAGCGGGGAGCACCGGGGAGCTGTTTTTT	CSVERAGSTGELFF
NA	medium-sized	15	TRBV5-6	TRBJ1-4	TGTGCCAGCAGCTTTTTGGCAGGAGCTTATGAAAAACTGTTTTTT	CASSFLAGAYEKLFF
TRBD2	medium-sized	15	TRBV6-1	TRBJ2-3	TGTGCCAGCAGTGAAGTAGCGGGGGGCCCAGATACGCAGTATTTT	CASSEVAGGPDTQYF
NA	few	14	TRBV30	TRBJ1-4	TGTGCCTGGAGTGCGGACGGAATATTGGAAAAACTGTTTTTT	CAWSADGILEKLFF
NA	NA	14	TRBV20-1	TRBJ1-2	TGCAGTGCTAGAGATCCCGGAGCTAACTATGGCTACACCTTC	CSARDPGANYGYTF
NA	medium-sized	14	TRBV6-2/TRBV6-3	TRBJ1-4	TGTGCCAGCAGACACCGTGCAACTAATGAAAAACTGTTTTTT	CASRHRATNEKLFF
TRBD2	medium-sized	14	TRBV6-6	TRBJ2-3	TGTGCCAGCAGGTCAGCGGGAGGGCCACATACGCAGTATTTT	CASRSAGGPHTQYF
TRBD1	many	14	TRBV7-9	TRBJ2-7	TGTGCCAGCAGCCCCGACAGGGAAACCTACGAGCAGTACTTC	CASSPDRETYEQYF
TRBD2	NA	14	TRBV20-1	TRBJ2-1	TGCAGTGCTAGCTCGGGACTACTTTACAATGAGCAGTTCTTC	CSASSGLLYNEQFF
NA	medium-sized	16	TRBV6-2/TRBV6-3	TRBJ1-2	TGTGCCAGCAGTTTAGCTCTCCGGGACGAAAGCTATGGCTACACCTTC	CASSLALRDESYGYTF
NA	few	16	TRBV7-2	TRBJ2-2	TGTGCCAGCAGCTTAGTTGGAGGGGCGAACACCGGGGAGCTGTTTTTT	CASSLVGGANTGELFF
NA	medium-sized	16	TRBV5-6	TRBJ2-2	TGTGCCAGCAGCCGCGGGGCACGACCGTTAGCCGGGGAGCTGTTTTTT	CASSRGARPLAGELFF
NA	NA	12	TRBV30	TRBJ1-2	TGTGCCTGGAGTGTCTACAGGGAAGGCTACACCTTC	CAWSVYREGYTF
NA	NA	15	TRBV7-9	TRBJ2-5	TGTGCCAGCAGCCGCGGGGCGGGGGCGGGTGAGACCCAGTACTTC	CASSRGAGAGETQYF
NA	few	13	TRBV12-3/TRBV12-4	TRBJ1-1	TGTGCCAGCAGCCCATACAGGGATACCGAAGCTTTCTTT	CASSPYRDTEAFF
TRBD1	medium-sized	18	TRBV6-5	TRBJ2-1	TGTGCCAGCAGTTACGTCGACAAGACAGGGGGCGAGGACAATGAGCAGTTCTTC	CASSYVDKTGGEDNEQFF
TRBD1	few	19	TRBV6-2/TRBV6-3	TRBJ1-4	TGTGCCAGCAGTTACCACGGGACAGCTTTATTTGCAACTAATGAAAAACTGTTTTTT	CASSYHGTALFATNEKLFF
NA	NA	12	TRBV27	TRBJ1-5	TGTGCCAGCAGTTTCCTCTTAGGACCGCTTCATTTT	CASSFLLGPLHF
NA	few	13	TRBV7-2	TRBJ1-2	TGTGCCAGCAGCTTCGACAGAAACTATGGCTACACCTTC	CASSFDRNYGYTF
TRBD1	many	13	TRBV28	TRBJ1-2	TGTGCCAGCAGTTTGGGACAGGGTGATGGCTACACCTTC	CASSLGQGDGYTF
NA	NA	13	TRBV19	TRBJ1-4	TGTGCCAGTAGTCTTTATAAGGCTGAAAAACTGTTTTTT	CASSLYKAEKLFF
NA	few	17	TRBV7-2	TRBJ1-6	TGTGCCAGCAGCCCCGGGGGGGGGAGCTCCTATAATTCACCCCTCCACTTT	CASSPGGGSSYNSPLHF
NA	medium-sized	14	TRBV29-1	TRBJ1-5	TGCAGCGTTGGGGGACACACTGGCAATCAGCCCCAGCATTTT	CSVGGHTGNQPQHF
TRBD1	NA	17	TRBV27	TRBJ1-5	TGTGCCAGCAGTTTATTCGCGGGACAGGGGGCCTGGCAGCCCCAGAATTTT	CASSLFAGQGAWQPQNF
NA	NA	13	TRBV27	TRBJ2-7	TGTGCCAGCAGTTCTACAGGGTCCCACGAGCAGTACTTC	CASSSTGSHEQYF
NA	NA	13	TRBV19	TRBJ1-2	TGTGCCAGTAGTATAGTTGGGTTCGGCGGCTACACCTTC	CASSIVGFGGYTF
NA	NA	15	TRBV27	TRBJ1-5	TGTGCCAGCAGTCCCGCCGGGTTGGGGATGCAGCCCCAGCATTTT	CASSPAGLGMQPQHF
NA	few	12	TRBV5-4	TRBJ1-5	TGTGCCAGCAGCTTGGAACAGCAGCCCCAGCATTTT	CASSLEQQPQHF